A single sample gave rise to the 28 T cell receptor beta chains below, sequenced in a study of blood T cell repertoires in COVID-19. The data were produced by immunoSEQ multiplex PCR, yet TCRdb's version contains in-frame clones alone and is incomplete. The sample has around 400,000 clones; more than 85% are singletons. Sequenced sample: PBMCs or T cells enriched from blood (not recorded which). These receptors were obtained from a woman in her thirties or forties who had been exposed to COVID-19.

The V gene is TRBV5-1, the J gene TRBJ1-4; D unclear. This CDR3 has 16 residues. Per germline, CDR1 SGHRS and CDR2 YFSETQ. The germline V and J ends were trimmed by 0 bases and 4 bases, with 13 bases remaining between them. DNA of the CDR3: TGCGCCAGCAGCTTGGGTATGGAGTTCGGTAATGAAAAACTGTTTTTT. Protein: CASSLGMEFGNEKLFF.

V usage is TRBV30 and J usage is TRBJ2-3; TRBD2 matches 13 bases. This CDR3 has 17 residues. The germline gives CDR1 GTSNPN, CDR2 SVGIG (reference sequence). J was trimmed by 5 bases and V by 0 bases; bases with no gene match: 8. CDR3 region: CAWSVGRTSGSIDTQYF. The CDR3 bases are TGTGCCTGGAGTGTTGGGAGGACTAGCGGGAGTATAGATACGCAGTATTTT. The entire variable domain, with the rest obtained from reference TRBV30 and TRBJ2-3, is as follows: SQTIHQWPATLVQPVGSPLSLECTVEGTSNPNLYWYRQAAGRGLQLLFYSVGIGQISSEVPQNLSASRPQDRQFILSSKKLLLSDSGFYLCAWSVGRTSGSIDTQYFGPGTRLTVL.

The chain uses TRBV19 and TRBJ2-3; 7 bases agree with TRBD1. With V trimmed by 7 bases and J by 1 base, 8 bases remained unmatched. In germline, CDR1 is LNHDA, CDR2 SQIVND (reference sequence). The CDR3 length is 15 residues. This chain's CDR3 is CASIQRGLGTDTQYF. The CDR3 nucleotides read TGTGCCAGTATCCAAAGGGGGCTGGGCACAGATACGCAGTATTTT.

The genes are TRBV5-6 and TRBJ1-1, with D possibly being TRBD1 (6 bases). V lost 0 bases to trimming and J lost 0 bases, with 9 bases between them. The CDR3 is made up of 15 amino acids. Germline lookup yields CDR1 SGHDT and CDR2 YYEEEE. The CDR3 spells CASSLENRVNTEAFF. The CDR3, as DNA: TGTGCCAGCAGCTTGGAGAACAGGGTGAACACTGAAGCTTTCTTT.

The genes are TRBV6-5 and TRBJ2-7; 7 bases fit TRBD1. V lost 7 bases, J lost 5 bases, and 14 bases stayed unmatched. The CDR3 has 15 amino acids. CDR1 is MNHEY and CDR2 is SVGAGI in the germline V gene. The chain's CDR3 is CASTMALQGFHEQYF. The DNA of the CDR3 is TGTGCCAGCACAATGGCGCTACAGGGGTTCCACGAGCAGTACTTC.

V usage is TRBV9 and J usage is TRBJ2-6; 9 bases map to TRBD1. The junction had 11 bases not matched to a gene; V was cut back by 3 bases and J by 4 bases. The CDR3 consists of 18 residues. The V gene's germline CDR1 is SGDLS and CDR2 YYNGEE. The CDR3 loop reads CASSERQGGSEGANVLTF. For the CDR3, the DNA is TGTGCCAGCAGCGAAAGACAGGGGGGGTCGGAAGGGGCCAACGTCCTGACTTTC.

J is TRBJ2-3 and V is TRBV10-1; 11 bases agree with TRBD2. Germline V CDR1 and CDR2: WNHNN, SYGVQD (reference sequence). Germline trimming cut 6 bases from V and 0 bases from J; bases unmatched to any gene: 14. The CDR3 consists of 19 residues. The CDR3 spells CASSDNTLAGGSSTDTQYF. As DNA, the CDR3 is TGCGCCAGCAGCGACAACACCTTAGCGGGAGGGTCTAGCACAGATACGCAGTATTTT.

This clone was seen a few times. The gene calls are TRBV10-2 and TRBJ2-7, with a weak D call TRBD1 (6 bases). The CDR3 covers 12 residues. In germline, CDR1 is WSHSY, CDR2 SAAADI. The V end was cut by 5 bases, the J end by 3 bases, with 8 bases between. CDR3: CASSPRGYEQYF. In DNA, the CDR3 is TGCGCCAGCAGTCCCAGGGGCTACGAGCAGTACTTC.

J is TRBJ2-1 and V is TRBV21-1; the D segment call TRBD2 is taken from the table without a DNA check. TRBV21-1 is described as a pseudogene. The CDR3 is 17 amino acids. The CDR3 DNA sequence: TGTGCCAGCAGCAAAGCCACAAACTCTAGCTCCTACAATGAGCAGTTCTTC. Its translation is CASSKATNSSSYNEQFF.

The chain carries TRBV12-3 or TRBV12-4 and TRBJ1-2; D unresolved. The CDR3 extends over 13 amino acids. The germline V and J ends were trimmed by 6 bases and 4 bases, with 12 bases remaining between them. CDR3 sequence: CASSLQLPYGYTF. DNA for the CDR3: TGTGCCAGCAGCCTACAGCTTCCCTATGGCTACACCTTC.

V and J are TRBV10-3 and TRBJ2-7; 7 bases are a match to TRBD1. J lost 0 bases, V lost 6 bases, and 8 bases had no gene match. Germline V gives CDR1 ENHRY, CDR2 SYGVKD. CDR3 length: 15 residues. CDR3 region: CAIRGDRATSYEQYF. The CDR3 region has the DNA TGTGCCATCAGAGGAGACAGGGCAACCTCCTACGAGCAGTACTTC.

The V call is TRBV11-3, the J call TRBJ2-7, with D perhaps TRBD2 (5 bases). V was clipped by 2 bases and J by 4 bases, with 12 bases between them. CDR3 length: 14 amino acids. Germline V gene sequence: CDR1 SGHNT, CDR2 YENEEA. CDR3 bases: TGTGCCAGCAGCTTAACGCCCCGGGATTACGAGCAGTACTTC. It translates to CASSLTPRDYEQYF.

This clone appeared once. The CDR3 coding sequence is TGTGCCTGGAGTGTACTTTCTCGATCTGGAAACACCATATATTTT. Protein: CAWSVLSRSGNTIYF. V usage is TRBV30 and J usage is TRBJ1-3, with no clear D. The germline V and J ends were trimmed by 0 bases and 1 base, with 10 bases remaining between them. Germline V CDR1 and CDR2: GTSNPN, SVGIG (reference sequence). This CDR3 contains 15 residues.

CDR3 DNA sequence: TGTGCCAGCAATGCAGGCAATCAGCCCCAGCATTTT. Translating it yields CASNAGNQPQHF. The rearrangement uses TRBV2 and TRBJ1-5; no clear D. V dropped 7 bases and J dropped 2 bases, with 6 bases sitting between them. The CDR3 totals 12 residues. CDR1 and CDR2 from the germline V gene are SNHLY and FYNNEI.

The CDR3 sequence is CASSETRVQGTYEQYF. CDR3 nucleotide sequence: TGTGCCAGCAGTGAGACCCGGGTCCAGGGAACCTACGAGCAGTACTTC. The chain links TRBV2 to TRBJ2-7, with D maybe TRBD1 (5 bases). CDR1 is SNHLY and CDR2 is FYNNEI in the germline V gene. Trimming cost V 3 bases and J 2 bases, with 17 bases left between them. This CDR3 is built from 16 residues.

This chain joins TRBV5-1 and TRBJ1-4, with a weak D call TRBD1 (5 bases). CDR3 size: 15 residues. Trimming left V 0 bases short and J 7 bases short, with 13 bases between. The germline V gene encodes CDR1 SGHRS and CDR2 YFSETQ. The CDR3 DNA sequence: TGCGCCAGCAGCTTGGCTGGGGCTGAGATTGAAAAACTGTTTTTT. Amino acid sequence: CASSLAGAEIEKLFF.

The V call is TRBV25-1, the J call TRBJ1-1; D ambiguous. The V gene lost 6 bases and the J gene lost 5 bases, with 10 bases spanning the gap. CDR3 size: 12 residues. The germline V gene encodes CDR1 MGHDK and CDR2 SYGVNS. CDR3 protein: CASRTGKTEAFF. Written as DNA, the CDR3 is TGTGCCAGCAGAACCGGGAAAACTGAAGCTTTCTTT.

The V and J genes are TRBV18 and TRBJ1-1; D may be TRBD1 (6 bases). Trimming shortened V by 3 bases and J by 2 bases, and 13 bases separated the two germline ends. The CDR3 contains 15 residues. Germline CDR1 KGHSH, CDR2 LQKENI. CDR3 loop: CASSPSGTPNTEAFF. Here the CDR3 DNA reads TGTGCCAGCTCACCGTCCGGGACACCTAACACTGAAGCTTTCTTT.

The V gene is TRBV5-1, the J gene TRBJ2-1; TRBD2 aligns across 11 bases. The CDR3 covers 19 residues. Trimming took 3 bases from V and 0 from J; bases not matched to a gene: 11. The germline V gene has CDR1 SGHRS and CDR2 YFSETQ. The chain's CDR3 is CASSSTLLAGASSYNEQFF. In DNA, the CDR3 is TGCGCCAGCAGCTCCACCTTACTAGCGGGGGCGAGCTCCTACAATGAGCAGTTCTTC. Full variable domain (outside the CDR3, taken from reference TRBV5-1 and TRBJ2-1): KAGVTQTPRYLIKTRGQQVTLSCSPISGHRSVSWYQQTPGQGLQFLFEYFSETQRNKGNFPGRFSGRQFSNSRSEMNVSTLELGDSALYLCASSSTLLAGASSYNEQFFGPGTRLTVL.

This chain connects TRBV10-1 to TRBJ2-2; D uncertain. Germline CDR1 and CDR2: WNHNN and SYGVQD (reference sequence). The CDR3 spans 14 residues. V was trimmed by 0 bases and J by 5 bases, leaving 7 bases between them. CDR3 coding DNA: TGCGCCAGCAGTGAGTCAGGAGAGACCGGGGAGCTGTTTTTT. It is translated as CASSESGETGELFF.

The chain recombines TRBV9 with TRBJ1-2; D is unclear. This CDR3 is built from 16 residues. Trimming pared 3 bases from V and 2 bases from J, leaving 17 bases between. Germline loops: CDR1 SGDLS, CDR2 YYNGEE. The CDR3 nucleotides read TGTGCCAGCAGCGCCCTATTAACAGATACGAACTATGGCTACACCTTC. It is translated as CASSALLTDTNYGYTF. The variable domain in full, with the rest retrieved from reference TRBV9 and TRBJ1-2, is DSGVTQTPKHLITATGQRVTLRCSPRSGDLSVYWYQQSLDQGLQFLIQYYNGEERAKGNILERFSAQQFPDLHSELNLSSLELGDSALYFCASSALLTDTNYGYTFGSGTRLTVV.

V usage is TRBV27 and J usage is TRBJ1-2, with 9 bases that match TRBD1. V lost 2 bases and J lost 3; bases outside the gene matches: 1. Germline-derived CDR1 and CDR2 are MNHEY and SMNVEV (reference sequence). CDR3 length equals 14 residues. CDR3 nucleotides: TGTGCCAGCAGTTTAGGGACAGGGCACTATGGCTACACCTTC. Protein product: CASSLGTGHYGYTF.

The chain has TRBV19 and TRBJ1-5; a possible D gene is TRBD1 (6 bases). Germline V lookup: CDR1 LNHDA, CDR2 SQIVND (reference sequence). The CDR3 runs to 18 residues. Trimming took 3 bases from V and 3 from J, leaving 21 bases between them. CDR3 sequence: CASSMHGGGGTSNQPQHF. The CDR3 region has the DNA TGTGCCAGTAGTATGCATGGGGGCGGTGGCACCTCCAATCAGCCCCAGCATTTT.

This clone occurred a few times. This chain joins TRBV19 and TRBJ1-2; D might be TRBD1 (6 bases). The CDR3 consists of 14 residues. Deletions cut 6 bases from V and 2 bases from J, with 13 bases between. Germline CDR1 is LNHDA and CDR2 is SQIVND (reference sequence). The CDR3 DNA follows: TGTGCCAGTAGCCTCAAACAGGGAAACTATGGCTACACCTTC. It encodes CASSLKQGNYGYTF. The complete variable domain, with remaining parts taken from reference TRBV19 and TRBJ1-2, reads DGGITQSPKYLFRKEGQNVTLSCEQNLNHDAMYWYRQDPGQGLRLIYYSQIVNDFQKGDIAEGYSVSREKKESFPLTVTSAQKNPTAFYLCASSLKQGNYGYTFGSGTRLTVV.

The CDR3 bases are TGTGCCAGCAGCCACTGGGCCAGCAATCAGCCCCAGCATTTT. This sequence encodes CASSHWASNQPQHF. The chain carries TRBV5-6 and TRBJ1-5; D gene uncertain. Trimming removed 4 bases from V and 1 base from J, with 9 bases in between. Germline-derived CDR1 and CDR2 are SGHDT and YYEEEE. The CDR3 runs to 14 residues.

The chain joins TRBV19 to TRBJ1-1; D uncertain. The germline gives CDR1 LNHDA, CDR2 SQIVND (reference sequence). This CDR3 comprises 11 residues. Trimming took off 2 bases at V and 11 bases at J, with 9 bases between the two ends. Here the CDR3 reads CASSISEGAFF. The CDR3 DNA is TGTGCCAGTAGTATAAGCGAAGGCGCTTTCTTT.

The V and J genes are TRBV6-4 and TRBJ2-3, with unresolved D. This CDR3 contains 15 residues. Trimming removed 0 bases at V and 2 bases at J, with 9 bases between. Per the germline V gene, CDR1 is MRHNA and CDR2 is SNTAGT. CDR3 loop: CASSDSRSPTDTQYF. CDR3 in DNA: TGTGCCAGCAGTGACTCGAGGTCCCCCACAGATACGCAGTATTTT.

Notes on this clone: Different DNA sequences within this sample yield the same CDR3. V is TRBV19 and J is TRBJ1-3, with 7 bases that match TRBD1. Germline V gene data show CDR1 as LNHDA and CDR2 as SQIVND (reference sequence). CDR3 length: 14 amino acids. V shed 3 bases, J shed 2 bases, and the junction held 1 base outside the gene matches. Here the CDR3 reads CASSIGTAGNTIYF. The CDR3 DNA is TGTGCCAGTAGTATTGGGACAGCTGGAAACACCATATATTTT.